The entry that follows covers one T cell receptor beta chain sequence. Per the original data handling: Amplification with reference gene primers provided the estimates of nucleated cell counts. Profiling relied on immunoSEQ multiplex PCR, and the TCRdb table lists in-frame clones only, not all of them. That table gives V, J and clone size, and the DNA gave D and trimming. The data hold 70,000 to 100,000 clones, with 80% to 90% observed a single time. The CDR3 is 16 amino acids. V was pared by 0 bases and J by 2 bases, with 5 bases of the junction left unmatched. Looked up from germline, CDR1 is SGHTA and CDR2 is FQGNSA. The source of the sample is a study of blood T cell repertoires in COVID-19. Across the study: COVID-19 samples, acute and convalescent, were from the United States, Italy and Spain. T cells, B-cell-depleted T cells, or PBMCs provided the cDNA or gDNA that served as material.

The sample was peripheral blood. The sequence came from a woman over 75 with acute or convalescent COVID-19. The chain recombines TRBV7-2 with TRBJ2-7; 9 bases line up with TRBD2. CDR3 region: CASSLAKGGGAYEQYF. DNA for the CDR3: TGTGCCAGCAGCTTAGCGAAAGGCGGGGGGGCCTACGAGCAGTACTTC.